The T cell receptor beta chain described here comes from a study of shared clonotypes between healthy human individuals. Turning to the study itself: Per-donor plates numbered three CD4 naive, three CD4 memory, two CD8 naive and one CD8 memory.

Genomic DNA of each subset was evenly split across several immunoSEQ plates. Original processing methods: As immunoSEQ supplied junction-only sequences (without quality scores), filtering differed. Sequenced by immunoSEQ multiplex PCR; TCRdb stores in-frame clones only, minus some. D and trimming were read from the DNA, whereas the V and J calls and clone size are those reported in that table. The table includes just over 2,000,000 clones, around 95% detected once. Both subsets, CD45RA+ naive and CD45RA-negative memory, were split from the CD4+ cells. Germline V gene lookup returns CDR1 MDHEN and CDR2 SYDVKM. With 8 bases removed from V and 7 bases from J, the gap between germline ends came to 18 bases. The CDR3 has 14 residues.

The sequenced sample consisted of naive CD4+ T cells sorted from blood. The subset: CD45RA+ positively selected. The chain couples TRBV28 to TRBJ2-1, with D uncertain. This TCR came from a man aged 18-30 years in good health. DNA of the CDR3: TGTGCCAGCTTTCCCACAACCCCAGGAAATGAGCAGTTCTTC. It specifies CASFPTTPGNEQFF.